The sequence of this TCR beta chain was determined in a study of low-dose radiotherapy and immunotherapy resistance in tumors. Germline V gene lookup returns CDR1 ENHRY and CDR2 SYGVKD. The length of the CDR3 is 12 residues. V was trimmed by 5 bases and J by 4 bases, leaving 6 bases between them. This clonotype was recorded a few times. TRAV- and TRBV-specific primers were used for first-strand cDNA, which covered alpha and beta chains. The authors ran 15 to 25 PCR cycles to amplify TCRs with a constant-region primer and V-primer adapter. Researchers amplified the isolated mRNA using in vitro transcription. TCRdb recomputed calls from the reads with MiXCR, one row per CDR3 protein. Here the sample spans 8,300 or so distinct CDR3 sequences, roughly three fifths being singletons.

The receptor's source is a human donor with advanced metastatic prostate, ovarian, gallbladder or colorectal cancer (not recorded which). This table probably holds off-target reads from a library built for another chain. J is TRBJ2-1 and V is TRBV10-3, with D uncertain. Here the CDR3 reads CAISPWYNEQFF. For the CDR3, the DNA is TGTGCCATCAGTCCGTGGTACAATGAGCAGTTCTTC.